Below are 24 T cell receptor beta chains sequenced from a single sample in a study of blood T cells in healthy people across ages. A second about 6 to 11 cycle PCR used barcoded and J-beta primers. Each CDR3 protein is one row after TCRdb ran MiXCR on the 5' RACE reads. Seen here are hundreds of thousands of distinct CDR3 sequences, 25% to 35% observed once, and the top ten hold approximately 15%. What was sequenced was blood. These receptors were obtained from a woman of 80 years or more in good health.

The chain links TRBV7-9 to TRBJ2-1, with unresolved D. CDR1 SEHNR and CDR2 FQNEAQ come from the germline V gene (reference sequence). This CDR3 comprises 17 residues. With 3 bases removed from V and 6 bases from J, the gap between germline ends came to 21 bases. The CDR3 is CASSFSGFDRGFNEQFF. CDR3 coding DNA: TGTGCCAGCAGCTTTTCGGGTTTTGATCGTGGGTTCAATGAGCAGTTCTTC.

This clonotype came up a few times. The CDR3 sequence: CARSTPGVYGYTF. DNA for the CDR3: TGTGCCCGCTCGACGCCGGGTGTTTATGGCTACACCTTC. This chain uses TRBV28 with TRBJ1-2; no clear D gene. Germline lookup yields CDR1 MDHEN and CDR2 SYDVKM. V was shortened by 11 bases and J by 5 bases, with 18 bases between the two germline ends. The CDR3 contains 13 residues.

About this clonotype itself: This sequence may be a read error, since a much larger clone differs from it by one base. The chain has TRBV7-9 and TRBJ2-4, with TRBD2 matching 7 bases. The junction had 5 bases not matched to a gene; V was cut back by 0 bases and J by 6 bases. This CDR3 comprises 15 residues. Germline V gives CDR1 SEHNR, CDR2 FQNEAQ (reference sequence). DNA of the CDR3: TGTGCCAGCAGCTTAGCGGCCAGGGAGGGAAACATTCAGTACTTC. It yields the protein CASSLAAREGNIQYF. The whole variable domain, filled in from reference TRBV7-9 and TRBJ2-4, reads DTGVSQNPRHKITKRGQNVTFRCDPISEHNRLYWYRQTLGQGPEFLTYFQNEAQLEKSRLLSDRFSAERPKGSFSTLEIQRTEQGDSAMYLCASSLAAREGNIQYFGAGTRLSVL.

Concerning this clonotype itself: A much larger clonotype is one base distant, so this may be a read error. This rearrangement joins TRBV28 to TRBJ1-2; 7 bases agree with TRBD1. Trimming removed 4 bases from V and 4 bases from J; junction bases left unmatched: 9. The CDR3 is 15 amino acids. The germline CDR1 and CDR2 sequences are MDHEN and SYDVKM. The CDR3, as DNA: TGTGCCAGCAGTTCCCGGGACAGCGACTGCTATGGCTACACCTTC. Its protein is CASSSRDSDCYGYTF.

This clonotype was seen at least ten times. The chain links TRBV6-5 to TRBJ2-6; 8 bases fit TRBD1. Germline V gene lookup returns CDR1 MNHEY and CDR2 SVGAGI. The CDR3 sequence is 15 residues long. V was clipped by 8 bases and J by 0 bases; unmatched bases: 3. CDR3 sequence (DNA): TGTGCCAGCGGGGACAGGACCTCTGGGGCCAACGTCCTGACTTTC. This sequence encodes CASGDRTSGANVLTF.

This clonotype has ten or more counts. The chain combines TRBV12-3 or TRBV12-4 with TRBJ2-7, with D tentatively TRBD1 (5 bases). The CDR3 extends over 12 amino acids. Trimming removed 11 bases at V and 3 bases at J, with 14 bases between. DNA for the CDR3: TGTGCCTCTTCAGGGTCTCTCTACGAGCAGTACTTC. This codes for CASSGSLYEQYF.

This clonotype was counted many times. This chain joins TRBV6-5 and TRBJ2-1, with 12 bases fitting TRBD2. CDR3 length: 16 amino acids. Trimming at V came to 0 bases and at J to 7 bases, leaving 4 bases not matched to a gene. Germline V gene sequence: CDR1 MNHEY, CDR2 SVGAGI. Written as DNA, the CDR3 is TGTGCCAGCAGTTACTCACTAGCGGGGGGCCGGAATGAGCAGTTCTTC. As protein: CASSYSLAGGRNEQFF.

For this clonotype: This clone may be a read error of a much larger clone one base away. Written as DNA, the CDR3 is TGCAGTGCTAGGAAGCCAGGGGGAGGTGGCCGCAGTGAGCAGTACTTC. Its protein product is CSARKPGGGGRSEQYF. The chain couples TRBV20-1 to TRBJ2-7, with D perhaps matching TRBD1 (7 bases). V lost 3 bases and J 7 bases, leaving 25 bases between the germline ends. The CDR3 runs to 16 residues. The germline gives CDR1 DFQATT, CDR2 SNEGSKA (reference sequence).

This clonotype was counted at least ten times. The chain joins TRBV2 to TRBJ2-1, with D possibly being TRBD1 (7 bases). The germline V and J ends were trimmed by 8 bases and 9 bases, with 23 bases remaining between them. The CDR3 runs 15 residues. The germline V gene encodes CDR1 SNHLY and CDR2 FYNNEI. In DNA form, the CDR3 reads TGTGCCAGCTCGGTAGGAGGGGGCCGCAGAAGTGAGCAGTTCTTC. Its translation is CASSVGGGRRSEQFF.

In its sample, this clonotype was seen a few times. The chain recombines TRBV18 with TRBJ2-7, with 10 bases fitting TRBD1. Germline V gene sequence: CDR1 KGHSH, CDR2 LQKENI. V lost 5 bases and J lost 3; bases outside the gene matches: 4. The CDR3 contains 14 residues. The CDR3 coding sequence is TGTGCCAGCTCAGCCGGGACAGGGGACTACGAGCAGTACTTC. Translating gives CASSAGTGDYEQYF.

This clonotype was picked up many times. J is TRBJ2-1 and V is TRBV10-3; possibly TRBD2 for D (6 bases). V dropped 0 bases and J dropped 5 bases, with 8 bases sitting between them. The germline V gene has CDR1 ENHRY and CDR2 SYGVKD. The CDR3 is made up of 14 amino acids. In DNA form, the CDR3 reads TGTGCCATCAGTGAGTCTCGGGGGAACAATGAGCAGTTCTTC. Translated, it gives CAISESRGNNEQFF.

The V gene is TRBV29-1, the J gene TRBJ2-1; TRBD1 agrees at 10 bases. CDR1 and CDR2 from the germline V gene are SQVTM and ANQGSEA. V lost 7 bases to trimming and J lost 6 bases; unmatched junction nucleotides: 6. This CDR3 spans 13 amino acids. CDR3 DNA: TGCAGCGCCCGACAGGGGGCCGGCAATGAGCAGTTCTTC. Translation: CSARQGAGNEQFF.

This clonotype was seen repeatedly, ten times or more. The chain carries TRBV10-1 and TRBJ2-1; 9 bases agree with TRBD1. V trimming: 6 bases; J trimming: 11 bases; junction bases outside the gene matches: 14. CDR3 length: 15 residues. Germline CDR1 WNHNN, CDR2 SYGVQD (reference sequence). In nucleotides, the CDR3 is TGCGCCAGCAGCATCTCCGGGACAGGGATGTCGAAGCAGTTCTTC. It specifies CASSISGTGMSKQFF.

This clonotype was seen many times. This chain joins TRBV5-1 and TRBJ1-2, with a weak D call TRBD1 (5 bases). Germline V gene data show CDR1 as SGHRS and CDR2 as YFSETQ. The CDR3 has 16 residues. The ends were cut back, 0 bases at V and 4 bases at J, with 16 bases in the middle. The CDR3 here is CASSLGGPIFSYGYTF. Here the CDR3 DNA reads TGCGCCAGCAGCTTGGGGGGACCGATCTTTAGCTATGGCTACACCTTC.

This clonotype was counted many times. This chain links TRBV6-2 or TRBV6-3 with TRBJ1-2; D not certain. The CDR3 is 15 residues long. The V gene's germline CDR1 is MNHEY and CDR2 SVGEGT. The V gene lost 2 bases and the J gene lost 0 bases, with 10 bases spanning the gap. This CDR3 is CASSYRQNTNYGYTF. CDR3 coding DNA: TGTGCCAGCAGTTACCGGCAGAATACTAACTATGGCTACACCTTC.

This chain links TRBV12-3 or TRBV12-4 with TRBJ1-3; D gene unclear. The V end lost 9 bases, the J end lost 1 base, and 7 bases lay between the germline ends. The CDR3 sequence is 12 residues long. In nucleotides, the CDR3 is TGTGCCAGTCTACGGTCTGGAAACACCATATATTTT. Residues: CASLRSGNTIYF.

This clonotype was found many times. In nucleotides, the CDR3 is TGCAGTGCTTACAGGGAAACAGGGCAGCCCCAGCATTTT. This sequence encodes CSAYRETGQPQHF. The chain combines TRBV20-1 with TRBJ1-5; the D gene is possibly TRBD1 (6 bases). Germline V gene sequence: CDR1 DFQATT, CDR2 SNEGSKA (reference sequence). The CDR3 is 13 amino acids. V was clipped by 5 bases and J by 7 bases, with 15 bases between them.

The chain carries TRBV6-2 or TRBV6-3 and TRBJ2-1; D might be TRBD1 (6 bases). CDR1 is MNHEY, CDR2 SVGEGT, per germline. This CDR3 comprises 14 residues. V lost 8 bases, J lost 9 bases, and 20 bases lay in between. CDR3 loop: CASCVRGEVPEQFF. The CDR3 DNA is TGTGCCAGCTGTGTCAGGGGTGAAGTGCCTGAGCAGTTCTTC.

This clonotype was seen ten or more times. The rearrangement uses TRBV24-1 and TRBJ2-5; the match to TRBD1 covers 7 bases. Per the germline V gene, CDR1 is KGHDR and CDR2 is SFDVKD. The trim removed 1 base at V and 5 bases at J, leaving 6 bases unmatched. This CDR3 is built from 15 residues. The CDR3 loop reads CATSDFATGTETQYF. Here the CDR3 DNA reads TGTGCCACCAGTGATTTCGCGACAGGGACGGAGACCCAGTACTTC.

The chain has TRBV6-5 and TRBJ1-5; no clear D. CDR1 is MNHEY, CDR2 SVGAGI, per germline. Trimming pared 4 bases from V and 2 bases from J, leaving 15 bases between. The CDR3 is 16 amino acids. The CDR3 DNA reads TGTGCCAGCAGTTTACGAGTGGGTAGTGGCAATCAGCCCCAGCATTTT. Amino acids: CASSLRVGSGNQPQHF.

The rearrangement links TRBV12-3 or TRBV12-4 to TRBJ1-1; D may be TRBD1 (6 bases). V was clipped by 4 bases and J by 3 bases, with 12 bases between them. This CDR3 comprises 14 residues. CDR3 sequence (DNA): TGTGCCAGCAGTTCCCGGGCAGGGGACACTGAAGCTTTCTTT. Encoded protein: CASSSRAGDTEAFF.

A note on this clonotype: Compared with germline, one end of the junction differs, possibly owing to a read error. The CDR3 is CASSFAARADAQYF. Written as DNA, the CDR3 is TGTGCCAGCAGTTTTGCGGCGAGAGCAGATGCGCAGTATTTT. V usage is TRBV12-3 or TRBV12-4 and J usage is TRBJ2-3; the D is unclear. This CDR3 has 14 amino acids.

The chain has TRBV13 and TRBJ2-7; D gene unclear. Trimming cost V 5 bases and J 3 bases, with 11 bases left between them. The V gene's germline CDR1 is PRHDT and CDR2 FYEKMQ (reference sequence). This CDR3 is built from 13 residues. The DNA for the CDR3 is TGTGCCAGCAGCCAACAGTCAGTCTACGAGCAGTACTTC. Amino acid sequence: CASSQQSVYEQYF.

Only a few counts were recorded for this clonotype. The chain has TRBV7-2 and TRBJ1-1; TRBD1 might be the D (5 bases). This CDR3 is 14 amino acids long. Germline CDR1 reads SGHTA; CDR2 reads FQGNSA. Trimming shortened V by 1 base and J by 4 bases, and 10 bases separated the two germline ends. The CDR3 region has the DNA TGTGCCAGCAGCTTAGTACAGGCGGGCACTGAAGCTTTCTTT. Encoded protein: CASSLVQAGTEAFF.